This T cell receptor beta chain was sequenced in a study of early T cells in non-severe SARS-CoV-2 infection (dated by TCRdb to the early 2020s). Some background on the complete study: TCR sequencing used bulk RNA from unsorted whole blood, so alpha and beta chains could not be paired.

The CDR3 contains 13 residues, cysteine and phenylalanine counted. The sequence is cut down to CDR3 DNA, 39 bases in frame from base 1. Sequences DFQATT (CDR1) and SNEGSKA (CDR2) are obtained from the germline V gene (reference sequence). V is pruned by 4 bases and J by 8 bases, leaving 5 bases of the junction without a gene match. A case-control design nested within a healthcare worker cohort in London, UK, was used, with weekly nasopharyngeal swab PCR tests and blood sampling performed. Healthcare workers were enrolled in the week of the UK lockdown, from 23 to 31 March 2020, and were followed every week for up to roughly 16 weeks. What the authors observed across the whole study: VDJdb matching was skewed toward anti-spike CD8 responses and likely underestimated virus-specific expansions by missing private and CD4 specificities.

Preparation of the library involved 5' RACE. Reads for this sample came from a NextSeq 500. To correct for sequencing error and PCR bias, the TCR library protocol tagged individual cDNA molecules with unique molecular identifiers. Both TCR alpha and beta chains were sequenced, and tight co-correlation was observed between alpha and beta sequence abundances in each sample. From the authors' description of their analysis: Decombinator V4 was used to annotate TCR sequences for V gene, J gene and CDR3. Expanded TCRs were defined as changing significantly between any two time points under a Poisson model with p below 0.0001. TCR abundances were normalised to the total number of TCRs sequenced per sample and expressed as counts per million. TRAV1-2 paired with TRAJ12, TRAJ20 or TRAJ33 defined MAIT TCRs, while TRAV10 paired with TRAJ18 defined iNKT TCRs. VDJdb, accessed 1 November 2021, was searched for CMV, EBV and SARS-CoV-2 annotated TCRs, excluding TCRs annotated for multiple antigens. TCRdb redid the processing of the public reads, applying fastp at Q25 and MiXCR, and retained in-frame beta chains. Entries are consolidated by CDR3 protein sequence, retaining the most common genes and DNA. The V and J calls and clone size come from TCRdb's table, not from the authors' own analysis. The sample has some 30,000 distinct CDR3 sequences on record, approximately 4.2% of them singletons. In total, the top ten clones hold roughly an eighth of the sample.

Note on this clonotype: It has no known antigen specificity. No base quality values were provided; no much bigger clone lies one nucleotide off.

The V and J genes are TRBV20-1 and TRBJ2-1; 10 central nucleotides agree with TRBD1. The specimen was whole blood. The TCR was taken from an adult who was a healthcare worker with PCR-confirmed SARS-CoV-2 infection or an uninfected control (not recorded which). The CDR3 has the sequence CSAMTGGLDEQFF. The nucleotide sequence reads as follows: TGCAGTGCTATGACAGGGGGCTTGGATGAGCAGTTCTTC.